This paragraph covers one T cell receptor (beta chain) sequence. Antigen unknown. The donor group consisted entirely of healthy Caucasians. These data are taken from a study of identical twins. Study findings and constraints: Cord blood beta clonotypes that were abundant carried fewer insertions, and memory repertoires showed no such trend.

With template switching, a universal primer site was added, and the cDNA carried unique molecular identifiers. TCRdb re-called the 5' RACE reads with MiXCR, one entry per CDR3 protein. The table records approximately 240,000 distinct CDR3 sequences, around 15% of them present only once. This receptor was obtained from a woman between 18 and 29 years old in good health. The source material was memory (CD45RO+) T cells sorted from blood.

CDR3: CASSQEPRLEQFF. DNA of the CDR3: TGCGCCAGCAGCCAAGAACCCCGTCTTGAGCAGTTCTTC. This sequence joins TRBV4-1 and TRBJ2-1; D gene uncertain. Trimming took 0 bases from V and 9 from J, leaving 9 bases between them. The germline CDR1 and CDR2 sequences are MGHRA and YSYEKL. This CDR3 has 13 residues.